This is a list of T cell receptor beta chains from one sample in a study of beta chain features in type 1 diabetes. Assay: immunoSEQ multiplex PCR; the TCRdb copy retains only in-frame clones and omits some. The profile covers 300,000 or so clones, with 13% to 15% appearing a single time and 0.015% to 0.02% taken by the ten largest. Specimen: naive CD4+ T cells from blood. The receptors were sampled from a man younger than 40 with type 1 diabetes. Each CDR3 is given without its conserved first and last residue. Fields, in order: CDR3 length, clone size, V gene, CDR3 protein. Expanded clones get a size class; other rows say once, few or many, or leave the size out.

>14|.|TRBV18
ASSPPSGNSYNEQF
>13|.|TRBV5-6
ASSSPGTGDEKLF
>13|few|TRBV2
ASSEGQAGANVLT
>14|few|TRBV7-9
ASSNQKSSGANVLT
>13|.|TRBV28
ASSFGGAGANVLT
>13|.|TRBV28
ASSLLGQGKRGYT
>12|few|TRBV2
ASSDITSGYEQY
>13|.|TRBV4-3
ASSQGLAGTYEQY
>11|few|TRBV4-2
ASSPDRVGEQY
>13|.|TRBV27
ASRQAAGLSYEQY
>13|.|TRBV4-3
ASSHGTGSYNEQF
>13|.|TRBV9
ASSVGTGASYEQY
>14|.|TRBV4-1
ASSQPTRGRTYGYT
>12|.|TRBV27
ASSYRTGRDEQF
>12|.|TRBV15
ATRRGQGTDTQY
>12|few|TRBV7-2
ASRFTQGAFEAF
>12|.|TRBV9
ATSGTGASDTQY
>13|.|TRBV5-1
ASSRGLAGMNEQF
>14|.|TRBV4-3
ASSRIGTSGTREQF
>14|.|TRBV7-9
ASSSFGTSGRAEQY
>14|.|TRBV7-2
ASSSMTGRANYGYT
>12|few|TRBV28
ATSFGGGLETQY
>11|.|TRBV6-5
ASSPPGLGEAF
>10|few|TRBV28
ASGAGMNEQF
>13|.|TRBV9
ASSLMGLVDGELF
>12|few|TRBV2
ASSGDRNTGELF
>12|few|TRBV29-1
SVGLAPQWETQY
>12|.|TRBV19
ASLKSGSTDTQY
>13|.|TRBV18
ASSPRDSSTTEQY
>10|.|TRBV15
ATSIRGREQY
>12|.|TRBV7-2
ASSFVLAGGGWY
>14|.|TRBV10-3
AISPTPTGEGETQY
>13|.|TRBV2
ASREGQNMNTEAF
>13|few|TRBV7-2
ASSLNRAGGETQY
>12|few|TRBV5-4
ASSSGRGNTEAF
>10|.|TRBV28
ASELAGGVQY
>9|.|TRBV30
AWSSRYEQY
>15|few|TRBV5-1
ASSLSPGQGSNTEAF
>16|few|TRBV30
AWSPAGVAGGIAGELF
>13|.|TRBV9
ASSVEGAGANVLT
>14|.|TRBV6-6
ASSWSPGQGFETQY
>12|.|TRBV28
ASSLLRQYPEAF
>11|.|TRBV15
ATTPGRTPGQF
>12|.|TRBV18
ASSGDRVKNIQY